The sequence of this T cell receptor (beta chain) was determined in a study of T cells after yellow fever vaccination. It was through 5'RACE template switching that TCR cDNA was made, with a universal primer site and UMIs added. TCRdb itself ran the 5' RACE reads through MiXCR, one entry per CDR3 protein. Of a few hundred thousand distinct CDR3 sequences listed, roughly 4% are singletons. The germline CDR1 and CDR2 sequences are DFQATT and SNEGSKA (reference sequence). With 7 bases removed from V and 5 bases from J, the gap between germline ends came to 20 bases. This CDR3 region has 14 residues. The sample holds many counts of this clonotype. Its specificity is not known. Study-level results: Highly abundant clonotypes carried over from the bulk population could end up in FACS-sorted repertoires as contaminants. Subsequent booster samples again held most clones from primary vaccination (more than 95% CD4, roughly 91% CD8).

This TCR derives from a man aged 18 to 29 who received the YFV17D yellow fever vaccine. V gene TRBV20-1 combines with J gene TRBJ1-1; D is possibly TRBD1 (6 bases). Sequenced material: PBMCs, taken 15 days after the yellow fever booster vaccination. CDR3 residues: CSVKPPGARTEAFF. CDR3 DNA sequence: TGCAGTGTTAAACCGCCGGGGGCGAGGACTGAAGCTTTCTTT.